This T cell receptor (beta chain) emerged from a study of early T cells in non-severe SARS-CoV-2 infection. Germline assignment: CDR1 MNHEY and CDR2 SVGEGT. This CDR3 spans 16 amino acids. The V and J ends lost 1 base and 3 bases respectively, with 13 bases between them. From the 5' RACE reads, TCRdb called clonotypes with MiXCR, one entry per CDR3 protein. The repertoire holds about 75,000 distinct CDR3 sequences, roughly 12% seen once, with more than 10% in the top ten. This clonotype was seen a few times. V is TRBV6-2 or TRBV6-3 and J is TRBJ1-5; a possible D gene is TRBD1 (6 bases). This clonotype originated in an adult who was a healthcare worker with PCR-confirmed SARS-CoV-2 infection or an uninfected control (not recorded which). The sequencing here drew on whole blood, taken at baseline. CDR3: CASSYWGRGNNQPQHF. The CDR3 DNA reads TGTGCCAGCAGTTACTGGGGCAGGGGTAACAATCAGCCCCAGCATTTT.